This entry lists 20 T cell receptor beta chains sequenced from one sample in a study of blood T cells in healthy people across ages. Using a J-beta primer mix together with a sample-barcoded 5' primer, a second PCR was run for about 6 to 11 cycles. TCRdb re-derived calls from the 5' RACE reads in MiXCR, one entry per CDR3 protein. Here the sample spans about 1,800,000 distinct CDR3 sequences, about 30% being singletons. The sample consisted of blood. These receptor sequences come from a woman aged 25 to 39 in good health.

The chain employs TRBV29-1 and TRBJ1-1, with 9 bases that match TRBD1. Unmatched junction bases numbered 10, after V lost 8 bases and J lost 0 bases. The CDR3 contains 15 residues. Germline V gene lookup returns CDR1 SQVTM and CDR2 ANQGSEA. The CDR3 sequence is CSFSRQGGVNTEAFF. CDR3 nucleotide sequence: TGCAGCTTCTCACGACAGGGGGGGGTGAACACTGAAGCTTTCTTT.

Only a few counts were recorded for this clonotype. This chain joins TRBV30 and TRBJ1-5; unclear D gene. This CDR3 spans 11 amino acids. Germline CDR1 and CDR2: GTSNPN and SVGIG (reference sequence). V lost 0 bases and J 6 bases, leaving 3 bases between the germline ends. The CDR3 loop reads CAWSVGQPQHF. The CDR3 DNA reads as TGTGCCTGGAGTGTAGGTCAGCCCCAGCATTTT.

This clonotype was counted many times. The rearrangement joins TRBV20-1 to TRBJ2-1, with D possibly called TRBD1 or TRBD2 (5 bases each). The CDR3 has 11 residues. CDR1 is DFQATT and CDR2 is SNEGSKA in the germline V gene (reference sequence). The V gene lost 3 bases and the J gene lost 12 bases, with 12 bases spanning the gap. The DNA of the CDR3 is TGCAGTGCTAGGGAACCGGGACGGCAGTTCTTC. Protein sequence: CSAREPGRQFF.

This clonotype was recorded at least ten times. This chain connects TRBV4-1 to TRBJ2-7; D perhaps matches TRBD1 (6 bases). Trimming shortened V by 3 bases and J by 3 bases, and 15 bases separated the two germline ends. The CDR3 loop spans 15 amino acids. Looked up from germline, CDR1 is MGHRA and CDR2 is YSYEKL. The CDR3 DNA reads TGCGCCAGCAGCCAGCCGCAGGGGAACGGCTACGAGCAGTACTTC. Amino acid sequence: CASSQPQGNGYEQYF.

In its sample, this clonotype was seen many times. The chain recombines TRBV5-5 with TRBJ2-7; a possible D gene is TRBD2 (5 bases). This CDR3 is 15 amino acids long. Germline CDR1 is SGHKS and CDR2 is YYEKEE (reference sequence). The V end lost 0 bases, the J end lost 3 bases, and 13 bases lay between the germline ends. For the CDR3, the DNA is TGTGCCAGCAGCTTGGAGGTTGGAGGTAGCTACGAGCAGTACTTC. Protein sequence: CASSLEVGGSYEQYF.

This clonotype was detected ten times or more. The chain recombines TRBV7-9 with TRBJ1-2, with D hard to call. V shed 1 base and J shed 8 bases, with 11 bases lying between them. Germline V gene sequence: CDR1 SEHNR, CDR2 FQNEAQ (reference sequence). The CDR3 extends over 13 amino acids. The CDR3 here is CASSLEASLGYTF. CDR3 coding DNA: TGTGCCAGCAGCTTAGAGGCATCACTAGGCTACACCTTC.

This clonotype has just a few counts. The chain uses TRBV20-1 and TRBJ2-3; 8 nucleotides agree with TRBD2. The length of the CDR3 is 13 residues. The germline V gene encodes CDR1 DFQATT and CDR2 SNEGSKA (reference sequence). Trimming took 8 bases from V and 2 from J; bases not matched to a gene: 6. CDR3 DNA sequence: TGCAGTTCCACTAGCGGCAACACAGATACGCAGTATTTT. It specifies CSSTSGNTDTQYF.

As regards this clonotype: A much larger clonotype is one base distant, so this may be a read error. The chain couples TRBV20-1 to TRBJ1-2, with D unresolved. V gave up 3 bases and J gave up 6 bases, with 11 bases separating them. Looked up from germline, CDR1 is DFQATT and CDR2 is SNEGSKA (reference sequence). This CDR3 has 12 residues. In nucleotides, the CDR3 is TGCAGTGCTAGTTCTGACGGCGATGGCTACACCTTC. Its translation is CSASSDGDGYTF.

This clonotype came up a few times. This chain connects TRBV30 to TRBJ2-5; D gene ambiguous. CDR1 and CDR2 from the germline V gene are GTSNPN and SVGIG (reference sequence). The CDR3 runs to 14 residues. V was cut by 5 bases and J by 9 bases, with 22 bases left in between. In DNA, the CDR3 is TGTGCCTGGTGTCGAGACGTCCCTGCAAAGCCCCAGTACTTC. Translation: CAWCRDVPAKPQYF.

Concerning this clonotype: One junction end does not reproduce the germline sequence, and a read error may be involved. The chain has TRBV12-3 or TRBV12-4 and TRBJ2-4, with 7 bases aligning to TRBD2. The CDR3 has 15 amino acids. This CDR3 is CASSWTGRRENVQYF. As DNA, the CDR3 is TGTGCCAGCAGCTGGACCGGGAGGCGGGAAAACGTTCAGTACTTC.

This clonotype was seen more than once but under ten times. The chain uses TRBV18 and TRBJ2-5, with 11 bases lining up with TRBD2. The CDR3 sequence is 17 residues long. Germline V gene data show CDR1 as KGHSH and CDR2 as LQKENI. Trimming removed 3 bases from V and 11 bases from J; junction bases left unmatched: 17. Written as DNA, the CDR3 is TGTGCCAGCTCACCCTACCTGACTAGCGGGGCGAACAATGAGCAGTACTTC. Encoded protein: CASSPYLTSGANNEQYF.

The genes are TRBV28 and TRBJ2-1; TRBD2 might be the D (6 bases). In germline, CDR1 is MDHEN, CDR2 SYDVKM. The length of the CDR3 is 15 residues. Trimming removed 6 bases at V and 4 bases at J, with 16 bases between. CDR3 loop: CASSPSLGGYNEQFF. DNA for the CDR3: TGTGCCAGCAGCCCCTCTTTGGGGGGTTACAATGAGCAGTTCTTC.

The V gene is TRBV6-5, the J gene TRBJ2-7; perhaps TRBD2 as D (7 bases). The V and J ends lost 5 bases and 4 bases respectively, with 21 bases between them. Germline V gives CDR1 MNHEY, CDR2 SVGAGI. There are 16 residues in the CDR3. Here the CDR3 DNA reads TGTGCCAGCAGTAGGGGAGGGGGGCAAACCCTTTACGAGCAGTACTTC. This translates into CASSRGGGQTLYEQYF.

The V and J genes are TRBV29-1 and TRBJ2-5; no clear D. Trimming took off 7 bases at V and 1 base at J, with 13 bases between the two ends. The germline V gene encodes CDR1 SQVTM and CDR2 ANQGSEA. CDR3 length: 13 amino acids. The CDR3 loop is CSAQRPVQETQYF. For the CDR3, the DNA is TGCAGCGCCCAAAGGCCTGTCCAAGAGACCCAGTACTTC.

This clonotype was counted at least ten times. Relative to the germline gene, one junction end is altered; a read error may explain this. The V call is TRBV6-5, the J call TRBJ2-7, with D perhaps TRBD1 (5 bases). CDR3 size: 12 residues. CDR1 and CDR2 (germline): MNHEY, SVGAGI. The chain's CDR3 is CASSPGIYEQYF. The CDR3 region has the DNA TGCGCCAGCAGCCCAGGGATCTACGAGCAGTACTTC.

The V call is TRBV3-1, the J call TRBJ1-2, with no clear D. Between the trimmed V and J ends, which lost 1 base and 3 bases, there was a span of 12 bases. The CDR3 loop spans 15 amino acids. In germline, CDR1 is LGHDT, CDR2 YNNKEL (reference sequence). The CDR3 loop reads CASSQGGYSYYGYTF. In DNA form, the CDR3 reads TGTGCCAGCAGCCAAGGTGGATACAGTTACTATGGCTACACCTTC.

This clonotype was picked up a small number of times. J is TRBJ1-2 and V is TRBV5-6, with 8 nucleotides matching TRBD1. V trimming: 4 bases; J trimming: 5 bases; junction bases outside the gene matches: 10. The CDR3 sequence is 15 residues long. The germline CDR1 and CDR2 sequences are SGHDT and YYEEEE. Here the CDR3 reads CASSLKDRVRYGYTF. Written as DNA, the CDR3 is TGTGCCAGCAGCCTAAAGGACAGGGTGAGGTATGGCTACACCTTC.

This clonotype has a count of ten or more. The chain combines TRBV7-2 with TRBJ2-1; D remains ambiguous. CDR1 is SGHTA, CDR2 FQGNSA, per germline. The V end was cut by 2 bases, the J end by 0 bases, with 5 bases between. The CDR3 spans 14 residues. The chain's CDR3 is CASSLPSSYNEQFF. In DNA, the CDR3 is TGTGCCAGCAGCTTACCGAGCTCCTACAATGAGCAGTTCTTC.

V is TRBV6-6 and J is TRBJ1-1; D gene uncertain. Germline CDR1 reads MNHNY; CDR2 reads SVGAGI (reference sequence). V lost 8 bases and J lost 4, with 17 bases in between. There are 14 residues in the CDR3. The CDR3 DNA sequence: TGTGCCAGCTGTCGAGACCGGGTGACCACTGAAGCTTTCTTT. It translates to CASCRDRVTTEAFF.

This chain links TRBV10-2 with TRBJ2-1; D remains unclear. CDR1 and CDR2 (germline): WSHSY, SAAADI. Trimming cost V 0 bases and J 4 bases, with 7 bases left between them. CDR3 length: 14 residues. The CDR3 is CASSESGQYNEQFF. CDR3 in DNA: TGCGCCAGCAGTGAGTCGGGTCAATACAATGAGCAGTTCTTC.